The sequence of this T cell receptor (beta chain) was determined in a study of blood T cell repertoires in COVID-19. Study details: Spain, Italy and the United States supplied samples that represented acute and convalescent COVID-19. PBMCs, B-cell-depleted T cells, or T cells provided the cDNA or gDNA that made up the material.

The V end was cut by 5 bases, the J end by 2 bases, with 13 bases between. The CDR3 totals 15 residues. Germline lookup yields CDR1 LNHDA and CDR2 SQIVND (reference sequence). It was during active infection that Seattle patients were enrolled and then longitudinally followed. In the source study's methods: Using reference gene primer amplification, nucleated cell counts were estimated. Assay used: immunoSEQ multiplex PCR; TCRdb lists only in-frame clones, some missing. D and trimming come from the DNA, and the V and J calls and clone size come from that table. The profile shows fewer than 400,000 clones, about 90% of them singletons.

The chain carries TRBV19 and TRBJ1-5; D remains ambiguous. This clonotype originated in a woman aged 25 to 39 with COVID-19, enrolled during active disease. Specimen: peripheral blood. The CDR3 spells CASSPFDSGNQPQHF. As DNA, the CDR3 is TGTGCCAGTAGTCCCTTCGACTCTGGCAATCAGCCCCAGCATTTT.